In its sample, the clone carrying this TCR beta chain was seen a few times. Its matching antigen is unknown. This specimen comes from a study of PD-1 blockade in classical Hodgkin lymphoma. Study-wide context: Patients had nivolumab dosed at 3 mg/kg, delivered intravenously every 2 weeks.

Findings and caveats of the study: Causes of the repertoire differences remain undefined, possibly disease activity or prior therapy. It was among complete responders that baseline diversity resembled that of newly diagnosed patients.

The protocol was immunoSEQ multiplex PCR, while the TCRdb copy is restricted to in-frame clones and leaves out a portion. The data contain about 39,000 clones, 77% of them seen just once; the ten biggest clones take up approximately 9.4%. Time point of the sample: cycle 4 day 1 (C4D1), after less than 7 weeks of nivolumab. Each patient relapsed following autologous stem cell transplantation, and prior brentuximab vedotin exposure differed. The germline CDR1 and CDR2 sequences are MNHNY and SVGAGI (reference sequence). Trimming left V 6 bases short and J 0 bases short, with 15 bases between. The length of the CDR3 is 16 residues.

The receptor's source is a human donor with classical Hodgkin lymphoma. The sample consisted of peripheral blood mononuclear cells (PBMCs), taken before the fourth cycle of nivolumab. This chain connects TRBV6-6 to TRBJ2-4, with D tentatively TRBD1 or TRBD2 (5 bases each). This chain's CDR3 is CASSLGVGTAKNIQYF. Written as DNA, the CDR3 is TGTGCCAGCAGCCTCGGCGTGGGGACAGCCAAAAACATTCAGTACTTC.